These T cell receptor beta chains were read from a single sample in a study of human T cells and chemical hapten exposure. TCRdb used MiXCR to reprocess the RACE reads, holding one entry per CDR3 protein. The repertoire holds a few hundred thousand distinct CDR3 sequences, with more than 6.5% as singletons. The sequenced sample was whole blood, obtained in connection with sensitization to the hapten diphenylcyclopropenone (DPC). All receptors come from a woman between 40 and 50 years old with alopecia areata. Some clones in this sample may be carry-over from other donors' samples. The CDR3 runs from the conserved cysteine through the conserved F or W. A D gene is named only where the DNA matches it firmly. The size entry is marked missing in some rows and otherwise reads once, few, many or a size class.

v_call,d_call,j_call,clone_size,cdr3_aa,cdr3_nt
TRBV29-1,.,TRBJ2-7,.,CSVFGTYEQYF,TGCAGCGTTTTCGGGACTTACGAGCAGTACTTC
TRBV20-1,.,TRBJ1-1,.,CSARDPRAGDEAFF,TGCAGTGCTAGAGATCCGCGCGCGGGGGATGAAGCTTTCTTT
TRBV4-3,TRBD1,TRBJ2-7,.,CASSQQRTGNYEQYF,TGCGCCAGCAGCCAGCAAAGGACAGGGAACTACGAGCAGTACTTC
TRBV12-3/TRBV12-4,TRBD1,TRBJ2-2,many,CASSSPSGGSGGELFF,TGTGCCAGCAGTTCCCCATCAGGGGGCTCTGGCGGGGAGCTGTTTTTT
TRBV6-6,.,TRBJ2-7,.,CASSYQGGPYEQYF,TGTGCCAGCAGTTACCAGGGCGGCCCCTACGAGCAGTACTTC
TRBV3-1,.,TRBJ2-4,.,CASSLPGTGEYF,TGTGCCAGCAGCCTTCCCGGGACTGGGGAGTACTTC
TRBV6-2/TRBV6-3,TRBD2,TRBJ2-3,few,CASRYAKGGTSGTDTQYF,TGTGCCAGCAGATACGCGAAGGGAGGGACTAGCGGTACAGATACGCAGTATTTT
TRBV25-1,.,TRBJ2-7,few,CASRGLLGQYF,TGTGCCAGCAGAGGGCTCCTAGGGCAGTACTTC
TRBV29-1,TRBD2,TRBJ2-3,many,CSVGPSGRRRSDTQYF,TGCAGCGTTGGACCTAGCGGGAGGAGGAGGTCAGATACGCAGTATTTT
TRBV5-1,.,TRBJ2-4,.,CARIRQEGIAKNIQYF,TGCGCCAGGATAAGACAGGAGGGGATAGCCAAAAACATTCAGTACTTC
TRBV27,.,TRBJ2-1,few,CASGGSGLNSNEQFF,TGTGCCAGCGGGGGCTCGGGACTAAACTCCAATGAGCAGTTCTTC
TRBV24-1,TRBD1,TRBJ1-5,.,CATSESGTGGLQPQHF,TGTGCCACCAGTGAGTCCGGGACAGGGGGCTTGCAGCCCCAGCATTTT
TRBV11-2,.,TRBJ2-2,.,CASSLDLPGTGELFF,TGTGCCAGCAGCTTAGATCTGCCTGGCACCGGGGAGCTGTTTTTT
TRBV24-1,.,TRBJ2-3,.,CATSDPVPKDTQYF,TGTGCCACCAGTGACCCAGTACCCAAAGATACGCAGTATTTT
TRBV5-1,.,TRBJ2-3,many,CASSLAADTQYF,TGCGCCAGCAGCTTGGCCGCAGATACGCAGTATTTT
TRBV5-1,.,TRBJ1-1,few,CASKGLQDTEAFF,TGCGCCAGTAAGGGTCTACAGGACACTGAAGCTTTCTTT
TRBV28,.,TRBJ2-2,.,CASSFNYMGTYTGELFF,TGTGCCAGCAGTTTCAATTATATGGGGACTTACACCGGGGAGCTGTTTTTT
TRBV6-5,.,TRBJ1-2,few,CASKGGNYGYTF,TGTGCCAGCAAGGGGGGGAATTATGGCTACACCTTC
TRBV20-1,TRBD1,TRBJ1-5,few,CSATGGTGDNQPQHF,TGCAGTGCTACCGGAGGGACAGGGGACAATCAGCCCCAGCATTTT
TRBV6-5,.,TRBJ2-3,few,CASSHQGDTQYF,TGTGCCAGCAGTCATCAGGGAGATACGCAGTATTTT
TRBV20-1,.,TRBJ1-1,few,CSARDRLGNTEAFF,TGCAGTGCTAGAGATCGCCTGGGGAACACTGAAGCTTTCTTT
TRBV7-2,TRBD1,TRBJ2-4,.,CASSEQGAMAKNIQYF,TGTGCCAGCAGCGAACAGGGGGCTATGGCCAAAAACATTCAGTACTTC
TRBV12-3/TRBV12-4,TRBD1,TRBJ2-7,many,CASSPTGAYEQYF,TGTGCCAGCAGCCCGACAGGGGCCTACGAGCAGTACTTC
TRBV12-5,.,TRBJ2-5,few,CASGLVVTRGCKETQYF,TGTGCTAGTGGTTTGGTCGTCACCAGGGGTTGTAAGGAGACCCAGTACTTC
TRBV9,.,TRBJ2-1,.,CASSVATNNEQFF,TGTGCCAGCAGCGTCGCGACCAATAATGAGCAGTTCTTC
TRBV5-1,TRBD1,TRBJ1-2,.,CASSLDPGQVYGYTF,TGCGCCAGCAGCTTGGATCCGGGACAGGTCTATGGCTACACCTTC
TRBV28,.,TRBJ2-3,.,CASSLWDTQYF,TGTGCCAGCAGTTTGTGGGATACGCAGTATTTT
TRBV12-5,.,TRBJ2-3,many,CASGFGQSTDTQYF,TGTGCTAGTGGTTTTGGGCAGAGCACAGATACGCAGTATTTT
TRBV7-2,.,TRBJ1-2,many,CASSPPDKAYGYTF,TGTGCCAGCAGCCCCCCGGACAAGGCCTATGGCTACACCTTC
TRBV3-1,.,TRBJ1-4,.,CASSQGTQFNEKLFF,TGTGCCAGCAGCCAAGGCACACAGTTTAATGAAAAACTGTTTTTT
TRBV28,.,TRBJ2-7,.,CASSLTGQKTYEQYF,TGTGCCAGCAGTTTGACCGGACAGAAGACCTACGAGCAGTACTTC
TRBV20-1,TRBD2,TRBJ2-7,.,CSAPGTSVYEQYF,TGCAGTGCTCCCGGGACTAGTGTCTACGAGCAGTACTTC
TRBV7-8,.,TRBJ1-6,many,CASSLRLNSPLHF,TGTGCCAGCAGCTTGCGGTTGAATTCACCCCTCCACTTT
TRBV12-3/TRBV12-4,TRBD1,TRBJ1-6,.,CASRTTGPGSPLHF,TGTGCCAGCAGGACGACAGGGCCAGGGTCACCCCTCCACTTT
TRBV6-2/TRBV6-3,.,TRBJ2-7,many,CASSPRREQYF,TGTGCCAGCAGCCCACGGAGAGAGCAGTACTTC
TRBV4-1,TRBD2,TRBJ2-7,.,CASSQDSVGLAGRQYF,TGCGCCAGCAGCCAAGATAGCGTGGGACTAGCGGGAAGGCAGTACTTC
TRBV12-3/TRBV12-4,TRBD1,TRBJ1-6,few,CASRGQGDSPLHF,TGTGCCAGCAGGGGACAGGGGGATTCACCCCTCCACTTT